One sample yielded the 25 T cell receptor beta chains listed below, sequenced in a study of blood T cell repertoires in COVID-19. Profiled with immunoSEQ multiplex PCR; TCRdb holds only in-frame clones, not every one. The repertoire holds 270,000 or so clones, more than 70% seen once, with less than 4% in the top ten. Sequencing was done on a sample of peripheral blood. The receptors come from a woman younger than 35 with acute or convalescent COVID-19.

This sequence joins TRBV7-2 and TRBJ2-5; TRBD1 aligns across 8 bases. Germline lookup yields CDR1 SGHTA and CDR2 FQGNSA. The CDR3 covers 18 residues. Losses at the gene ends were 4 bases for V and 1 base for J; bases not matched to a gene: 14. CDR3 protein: CASSSKPSGGDVQETQYF. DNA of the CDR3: TGTGCCAGCAGCTCCAAACCCTCAGGGGGCGATGTCCAAGAGACCCAGTACTTC.

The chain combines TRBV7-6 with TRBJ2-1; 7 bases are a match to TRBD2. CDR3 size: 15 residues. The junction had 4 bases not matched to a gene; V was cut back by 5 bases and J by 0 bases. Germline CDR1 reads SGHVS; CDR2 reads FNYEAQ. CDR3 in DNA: TGTGCCAGCAGCGGGGGGGGGAGCTCCTACAATGAGCAGTTCTTC. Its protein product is CASSGGGSSYNEQFF.

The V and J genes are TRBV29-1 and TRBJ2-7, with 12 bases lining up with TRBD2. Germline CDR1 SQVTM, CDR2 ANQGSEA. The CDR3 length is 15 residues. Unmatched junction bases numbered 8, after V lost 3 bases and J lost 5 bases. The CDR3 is CSVEDSLAGGDEQYF. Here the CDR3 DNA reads TGCAGCGTTGAGGATTCCCTAGCGGGAGGGGACGAGCAGTACTTC.

The CDR3 DNA follows: TGTGCCAGCAGCCTCCGCGGTTCTAGCACAGATACGCAGTATTTT. Its translation: CASSLRGSSTDTQYF. The rearrangement links TRBV9 to TRBJ2-3; D remains unclear. V was pared by 4 bases and J by 0 bases, with 12 bases between. CDR1 is SGDLS and CDR2 is YYNGEE in the germline V gene. The CDR3 consists of 15 residues. Full variable domain (missing parts from reference TRBV9 and TRBJ2-3): DSGVTQTPKHLITATGQRVTLRCSPRSGDLSVYWYQQSLDQGLQFLIQYYNGEERAKGNILERFSAQQFPDLHSELNLSSLELGDSALYFCASSLRGSSTDTQYFGPGTRLTVL.

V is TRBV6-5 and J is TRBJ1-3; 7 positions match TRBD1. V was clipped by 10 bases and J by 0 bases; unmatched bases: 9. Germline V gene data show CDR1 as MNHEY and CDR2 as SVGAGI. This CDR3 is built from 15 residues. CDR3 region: CAILTGAGSGNTIYF. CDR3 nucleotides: TGTGCCATCCTCACAGGGGCCGGCTCTGGAAACACCATATATTTT.

CDR3 nucleotides: TGTGCCAGCAGCCCCTTATCCAGGGGGCGGGACACTGAAGCTTTCTTT. Translated, it gives CASSPLSRGRDTEAFF. The chain joins TRBV28 to TRBJ1-1; 8 nucleotides align to TRBD1. This CDR3 has 16 amino acids. Germline values: CDR1 MDHEN, CDR2 SYDVKM. V was pared by 6 bases and J by 3 bases, with 12 bases of the junction left unmatched.

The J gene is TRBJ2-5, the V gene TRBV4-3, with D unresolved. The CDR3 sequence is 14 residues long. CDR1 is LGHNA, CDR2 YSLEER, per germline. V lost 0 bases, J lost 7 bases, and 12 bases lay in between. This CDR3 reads CASSQDDIAGTQYF. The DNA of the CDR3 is TGCGCCAGCAGCCAAGATGACATCGCAGGGACCCAGTACTTC.

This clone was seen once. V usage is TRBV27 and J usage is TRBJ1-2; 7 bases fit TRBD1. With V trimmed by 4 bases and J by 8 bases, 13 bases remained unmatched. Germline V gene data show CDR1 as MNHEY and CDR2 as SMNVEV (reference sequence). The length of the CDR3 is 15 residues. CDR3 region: CASSSQDRKGEGYTF. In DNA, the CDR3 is TGTGCCAGCAGTTCGCAGGACAGGAAGGGGGAAGGCTACACCTTC.

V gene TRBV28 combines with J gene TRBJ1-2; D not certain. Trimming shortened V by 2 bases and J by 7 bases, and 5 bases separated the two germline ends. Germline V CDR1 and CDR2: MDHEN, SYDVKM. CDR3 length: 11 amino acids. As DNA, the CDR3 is TGTGCCAGCAGTTTACGCGGTGGCTACACCTTC. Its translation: CASSLRGGYTF.

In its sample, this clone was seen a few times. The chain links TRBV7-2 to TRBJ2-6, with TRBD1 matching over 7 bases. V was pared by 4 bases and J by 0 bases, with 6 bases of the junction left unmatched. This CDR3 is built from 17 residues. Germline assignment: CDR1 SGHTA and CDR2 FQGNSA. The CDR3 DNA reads TGTGCCAGCAGCTCTCCGGGACAGAGCTCTGGGGCCAACGTCCTGACTTTC. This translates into CASSSPGQSSGANVLTF. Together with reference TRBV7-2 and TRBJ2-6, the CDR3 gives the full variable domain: GAGVSQSPSNKVTEKGKDVELRCDPISGHTALYWYRQSLGQGLEFLIYFQGNSAPDKSGLPSDRFSAERTGGSVSTLTIQRTQQEDSAVYLCASSSPGQSSGANVLTFGAGSRLTVL.

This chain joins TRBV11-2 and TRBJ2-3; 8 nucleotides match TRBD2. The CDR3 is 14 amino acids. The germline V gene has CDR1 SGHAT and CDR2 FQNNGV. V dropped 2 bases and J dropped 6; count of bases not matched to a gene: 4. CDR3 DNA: TGTGCCAGCAGCTTAATGCGGGGGGTGGATACGCAGTATTTT. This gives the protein CASSLMRGVDTQYF.

CDR3 sequence: CALTGDFNYGYTF. For the CDR3, the DNA is TGTGCCTTAACAGGGGATTTTAACTATGGCTACACCTTC. The rearrangement joins TRBV30 to TRBJ1-2, with 7 nucleotides matching TRBD1. V lost 7 bases, J lost 1 base, and 6 bases stayed unmatched. Germline CDR1 reads GTSNPN; CDR2 reads SVGIG (reference sequence). This CDR3 contains 13 residues.

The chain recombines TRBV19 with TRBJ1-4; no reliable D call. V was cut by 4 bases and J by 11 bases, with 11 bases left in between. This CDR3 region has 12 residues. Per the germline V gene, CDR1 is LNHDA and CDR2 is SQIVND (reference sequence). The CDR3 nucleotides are TGTGCCAGTAGTAGGGAGCAGGTTAAACTGTTTTTT. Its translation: CASSREQVKLFF.

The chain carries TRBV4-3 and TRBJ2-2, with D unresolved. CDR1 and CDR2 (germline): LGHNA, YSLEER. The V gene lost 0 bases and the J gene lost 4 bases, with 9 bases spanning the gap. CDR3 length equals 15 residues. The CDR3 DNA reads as TGCGCCAGCAGCCAAGATCGACTTACCACCGGGGAGCTGTTTTTT. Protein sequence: CASSQDRLTTGELFF.

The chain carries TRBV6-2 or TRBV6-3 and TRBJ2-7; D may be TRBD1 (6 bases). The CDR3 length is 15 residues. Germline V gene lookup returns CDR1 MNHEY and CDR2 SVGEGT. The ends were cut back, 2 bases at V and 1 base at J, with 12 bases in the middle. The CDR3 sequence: CASSYVGASSYEQYF. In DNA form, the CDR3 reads TGTGCCAGCAGTTACGTGGGGGCATCGTCCTACGAGCAGTACTTC.

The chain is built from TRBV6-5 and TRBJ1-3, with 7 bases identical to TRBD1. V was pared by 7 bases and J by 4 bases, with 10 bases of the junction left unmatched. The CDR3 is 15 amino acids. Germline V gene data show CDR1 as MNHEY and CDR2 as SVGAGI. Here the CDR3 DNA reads TGTGCCAGCATTAGGACAGGACAAGTCGGAAACACCATATATTTT. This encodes CASIRTGQVGNTIYF.

DNA for the CDR3: TGTGCCAGCAGCGTAGCTACGGCGGGAGGGCCACAAGAGACCCAGTACTTC. Amino acid sequence: CASSVATAGGPQETQYF. The rearrangement joins TRBV9 to TRBJ2-5, with 9 positions matching TRBD2. Germline V gene data show CDR1 as SGDLS and CDR2 as YYNGEE. This CDR3 comprises 17 residues. V trimming: 0 bases; J trimming: 2 bases; junction bases outside the gene matches: 8.

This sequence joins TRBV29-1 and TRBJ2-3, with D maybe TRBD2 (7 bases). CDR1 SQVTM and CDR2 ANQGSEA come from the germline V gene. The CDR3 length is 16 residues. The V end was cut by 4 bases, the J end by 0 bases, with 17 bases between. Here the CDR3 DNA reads TGCAGCGTTGGGTTGGGTCGGGGGGCTAGCACAGATACGCAGTATTTT. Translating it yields CSVGLGRGASTDTQYF.

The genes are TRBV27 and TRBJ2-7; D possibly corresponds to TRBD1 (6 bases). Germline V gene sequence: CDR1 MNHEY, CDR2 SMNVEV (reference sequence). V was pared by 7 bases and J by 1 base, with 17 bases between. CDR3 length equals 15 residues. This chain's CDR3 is CASTLLGTQSYEQYF. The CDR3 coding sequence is TGTGCCAGCACCCTCCTCGGGACACAATCCTACGAGCAGTACTTC.

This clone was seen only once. CDR3 sequence reads: CASSQETSGSYNEQFF. The CDR3 DNA follows: TGCGCCAGCAGCCAAGAGACTAGCGGGTCCTACAATGAGCAGTTCTTC. This chain connects TRBV4-1 to TRBJ2-1, with 10 bases that match TRBD2. The CDR3 is 16 residues long. Germline V gene data show CDR1 as MGHRA and CDR2 as YSYEKL. The ends lost 0 bases at V and 1 base at J; junction bases unmatched: 0.

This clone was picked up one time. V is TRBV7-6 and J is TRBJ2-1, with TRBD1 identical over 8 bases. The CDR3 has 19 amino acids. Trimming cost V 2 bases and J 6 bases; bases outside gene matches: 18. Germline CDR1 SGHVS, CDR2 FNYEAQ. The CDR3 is CASSLRGAGGSFWGNEQFF. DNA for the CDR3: TGTGCCAGCAGCTTAAGGGGGGCAGGGGGCTCGTTTTGGGGCAATGAGCAGTTCTTC.

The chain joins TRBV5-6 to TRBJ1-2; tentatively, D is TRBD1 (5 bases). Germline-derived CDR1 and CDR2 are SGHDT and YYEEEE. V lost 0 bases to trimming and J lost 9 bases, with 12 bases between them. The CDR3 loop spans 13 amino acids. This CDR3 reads CASSLGQIFRYTF. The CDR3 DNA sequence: TGTGCCAGCAGCTTGGGACAGATTTTTCGCTACACCTTC. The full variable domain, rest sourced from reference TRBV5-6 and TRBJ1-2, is DAGVTQSPTHLIKTRGQQVTLRCSPKSGHDTVSWYQQALGQGPQFIFQYYEEEERQRGNFPDRFSGHQFPNYSSELNVNALLLGDSALYLCASSLGQIFRYTFGSGTRLTVV.

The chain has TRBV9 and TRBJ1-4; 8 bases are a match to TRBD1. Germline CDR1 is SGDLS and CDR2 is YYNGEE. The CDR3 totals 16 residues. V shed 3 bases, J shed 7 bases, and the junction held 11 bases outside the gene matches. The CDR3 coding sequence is TGTGCCAGCAGCGAGGAGCAGGGGGCGCGGGGTGAAAAACTGTTTTTT. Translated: CASSEEQGARGEKLFF. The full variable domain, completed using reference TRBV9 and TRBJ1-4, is DSGVTQTPKHLITATGQRVTLRCSPRSGDLSVYWYQQSLDQGLQFLIQYYNGEERAKGNILERFSAQQFPDLHSELNLSSLELGDSALYFCASSEEQGARGEKLFFGSGTQLSVL.

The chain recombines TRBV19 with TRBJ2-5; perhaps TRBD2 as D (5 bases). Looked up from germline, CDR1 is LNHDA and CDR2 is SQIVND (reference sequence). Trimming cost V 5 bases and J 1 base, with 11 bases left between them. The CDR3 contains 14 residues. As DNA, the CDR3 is TGTGCCAGTAGTCTGAGCGGAGCCCAAGAGACCCAGTACTTC. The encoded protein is CASSLSGAQETQYF.

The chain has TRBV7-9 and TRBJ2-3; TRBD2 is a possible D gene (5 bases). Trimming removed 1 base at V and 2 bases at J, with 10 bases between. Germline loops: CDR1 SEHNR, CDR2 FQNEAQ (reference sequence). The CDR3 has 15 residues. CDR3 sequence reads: CASSLVSGPTDTQYF. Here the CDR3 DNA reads TGTGCCAGCAGCTTAGTCAGCGGACCCACAGATACGCAGTATTTT.